This T cell receptor (beta chain) was sequenced during a study of blood T cells in healthy people across ages. Study results and caveats: Diversity estimates drawn from one million T cells were deemed underestimates. The donors' CMV status was not determined, possibly confounding changes in expanded clonotypes.

A second PCR of about 7 to 12 cycles used a sample-barcoded 5' primer and a J-beta primer mix. Each CDR3 protein is one row after TCRdb ran MiXCR on the 5' RACE reads. The data show about 1 million distinct CDR3 sequences, more than 40% seen once. Researchers isolated at least 7 million PBMCs per sample. Trimming removed 2 bases from V and 7 bases from J; junction bases left unmatched: 20. The CDR3 length is 19 residues. Looked up from germline, CDR1 is SGHNT and CDR2 is YENEEA. As to this clonotype: Its antigen is unknown.

The sample taken for sequencing was blood. This chain links TRBV11-3 with TRBJ2-1, with 7 positions matching TRBD2. The TCR comes from a woman aged 55 to 70 in good health. CDR3 in DNA: TGTGCCAGCAGCTTATTTTCCCCGCTGTCGGCGGGAGTCTCGAATGAGCAGTTCTTC. Translated: CASSLFSPLSAGVSNEQFF.